This T cell receptor (beta chain) was recovered during a study of persistence of HIV-infected CD4 T cells. Study in general: A median of 8 years of suppressive ART preceded sampling.

About this clone: Its antigen is currently unknown. This specimen includes other DNA sequences encoding the same CDR3.

V lost 3 bases and J lost 0; bases outside the gene matches: 11. Germline CDR1 reads MNHEY; CDR2 reads SMNVEV (reference sequence). This CDR3 has 18 amino acids. The libraries were made with immunoSEQ version 4 in survey mode. Each sample used up to about 1 ug genomic DNA diluted to 8.5 to 10 ng/uL. This table comes from immunoSEQ multiplex PCR, and its TCRdb copy is limited to in-frame clones, with some not included. The sample records some 32,000 clones, approximately 80% being singletons. An overlapping HIV-1 Gag peptide pool stimulated these cells at about 0.9 ug/peptide/mL. Sorted nonresponding memory CD4+ T cells were CD40L-negative, CD69-negative, CD45RO-high. For at least 4 years, plasma HIV-1 RNA was undetectable (<50 copies/mL). A roughly 19-hour stimulation of CD8-depleted PBMCs used anti-CD28/CD49d costimulation, CD40-blocking antibody and enfuvirtide.

This TCR came from an adult woman with HIV who was CMV-seropositive. The sequences come from CD4+ T cells sorted from PBMCs after 18-hour stimulation, collected from a patient who received antiretroviral therapy. The rearrangement links TRBV27 to TRBJ1-5; TRBD1 matches 7 bases. The CDR3 DNA sequence: TGTGCCAGCAGTTTGACCAGGGGGGGCTTGAATAGCAATCAGCCCCAGCATTTT. Its protein is CASSLTRGGLNSNQPQHF.